This T cell receptor beta chain was sequenced for a study of shared clonotypes between healthy human individuals. Donors comprised healthy HIV-negative adults lacking recent acute infections or vaccinations. Germline-derived CDR1 and CDR2 are KGHSH and LQKENI. V gave up 0 bases and J gave up 6 bases, with 9 bases separating them. CDR3 length equals 13 residues. Profiling relied on immunoSEQ multiplex PCR, and the TCRdb table lists in-frame clones only, not all of them. The table shows about 2.4 million clones, with around nine tenths occurring only once. Sequenced sample: naive CD4+ T cells sorted from blood. The subset is: CD45RA+ positively selected. V usage is TRBV18 and J usage is TRBJ2-7; D gene ambiguous. This sequence was found in a man aged 18 to 30 in good health. The CDR3 DNA reads TGTGCCAGCTCACCACCGTTCCCCCCCGAGCAGTACTTC. Its protein product is CASSPPFPPEQYF.